The 15 T cell receptor beta chains below were found in one sample sequenced in a study of T-cell memory formation after mild COVID-19. TCRdb used MiXCR to reprocess the 5' RACE reads, holding one entry per CDR3 protein. The sample records 250,000 to 400,000 distinct CDR3 sequences, 13% to 15% being singletons. The source material was PBMCs or a T cell subset sorted from them (not recorded which). These receptors were collected from a man younger than 30 who had mild COVID-19 (a few samples of this study predate the infection). Cell type and time point are not known.

The chain's CDR3 is CASSRPIGTEAFF. The CDR3 coding sequence is TGTGCCAGCAGCCGACCGATAGGCACTGAAGCTTTCTTT. The rearrangement links TRBV6-5 to TRBJ1-1, with no clear D. V was trimmed by 6 bases and J by 4 bases, leaving 12 bases between them. This CDR3 has 13 amino acids. CDR1 and CDR2 from the germline V gene are MNHEY and SVGAGI.

The J gene is TRBJ2-3, the V gene TRBV20-1, with a possible D match to TRBD2 (7 bases). The germline V gene encodes CDR1 DFQATT and CDR2 SNEGSKA (reference sequence). The CDR3 covers 14 residues. The ends were cut back, 6 bases at V and 5 bases at J, with 18 bases in the middle. CDR3 in DNA: TGCAGTGCCGCGGGCGGGGGCATCGGAGATACGCAGTATTTT. Translating it yields CSAAGGGIGDTQYF.

The chain carries TRBV28 and TRBJ2-1, with 11 bases matching TRBD1. The ends lost 3 bases at V and 7 bases at J; junction bases unmatched: 8. The CDR3 totals 16 residues. Germline assignment: CDR1 MDHEN and CDR2 SYDVKM. In DNA form, the CDR3 reads TGTGCCAGCAGTTTGTGGGGACAGGGGGGTTTGAATGAGCAGTTCTTC. Translating it yields CASSLWGQGGLNEQFF.

Ten or more counts support this clonotype. The DNA for the CDR3 is TGCGCCAGCAGCTCAGCGGGGGACTCCTACAATGAGCAGTTCTTC. This translates into CASSSAGDSYNEQFF. The chain joins TRBV4-1 to TRBJ2-1, with TRBD2 matching 8 bases. The germline gives CDR1 MGHRA, CDR2 YSYEKL. This CDR3 spans 15 amino acids. J gave up 0 bases and V 5 bases, and 3 bases lay outside the gene matches.

The table lists this clonotype with a few counts. The rearrangement uses TRBV7-2 and TRBJ1-5; 7 bases align to TRBD1. CDR1 is SGHTA and CDR2 is FQGNSA in the germline V gene. The CDR3 length is 15 residues. The V gene end was trimmed by 5 bases and the J gene end by 5 bases; junction bases not matched to a gene: 9. The CDR3: CASSRYQGDDQPQHF. The CDR3 DNA reads TGTGCCAGCAGCCGATACCAGGGGGATGATCAGCCCCAGCATTTT.

In this sample, this clonotype turned up a few times. The chain links TRBV5-4 to TRBJ1-6; no reliable D call. This CDR3 contains 12 residues. Germline CDR1 SGHNT, CDR2 YYREEE (reference sequence). V lost 4 bases, J lost 8 bases, and 7 bases lay in between. The CDR3 region is CASSQPYSPLHF. The CDR3 nucleotides are TGTGCCAGCAGCCAACCTTATTCACCCCTCCACTTT.

The chain uses TRBV7-3 and TRBJ2-5; D may be TRBD1 (6 bases). CDR1 is SGHTA, CDR2 FQGTGA, per germline. This CDR3 contains 15 residues. V was shortened by 1 base and J by 1 base, with 10 bases between the two germline ends. CDR3 loop: CASSLRQGPQETQYF. The CDR3, as DNA: TGTGCCAGCAGCTTAAGGCAGGGGCCCCAAGAGACCCAGTACTTC.

In its sample, this clonotype was seen a few times. The V and J genes are TRBV5-1 and TRBJ2-3; 8 positions match TRBD2. This CDR3 spans 15 amino acids. Germline trimming cut 4 bases from V and 1 base from J; bases unmatched to any gene: 5. The germline gives CDR1 SGHRS, CDR2 YFSETQ. The CDR3 coding sequence is TGCGCCAGCAGCCAGGGACTAGTGGGCACAGATACGCAGTATTTT. Protein product: CASSQGLVGTDTQYF.

This clonotype came up a few times. The V call is TRBV7-6, the J call TRBJ2-6; 14 positions match TRBD2. CDR3 length: 19 amino acids. Germline values: CDR1 SGHVS, CDR2 FNYEAQ. The J segment lost 3 bases and the V segment lost 5 bases, leaving 9 bases of the junction unmatched. The CDR3 spells CASSMGLAGVLGGANVLTF. CDR3 bases: TGTGCCAGCAGCATGGGACTAGCGGGGGTCCTTGGTGGGGCCAACGTCCTGACTTTC.

This clonotype was observed a handful of times. The chain recombines TRBV7-8 with TRBJ2-7; D unclear. The germline V gene has CDR1 SGHVS and CDR2 FQNEAQ. Trimming cost V 5 bases and J 0 bases, with 11 bases left between them. The CDR3 length is 14 residues. The DNA of the CDR3 is TGTGCCAGCAGCGCCAAGGGAAGCTCCTACGAGCAGTACTTC. It specifies CASSAKGSSYEQYF.

This clonotype has more than one count but fewer than ten. The J gene is TRBJ2-7, the V gene TRBV5-1; a weak D match, TRBD1 (6 bases). The germline gives CDR1 SGHRS, CDR2 YFSETQ. The CDR3 totals 12 residues. Trimming pared 3 bases from V and 4 bases from J, leaving 8 bases between. CDR3 nucleotide sequence: TGCGCCAGCAGCTACACAGGGTACGAGCAGTACTTC. It translates to CASSYTGYEQYF.

In its sample, this clonotype was seen a few times. CDR3 region: CASSSRDGIYGYTF. For the CDR3, the DNA is TGTGCCAGCAGCTCCCGGGACGGGATCTATGGCTACACCTTC. The chain joins TRBV11-2 to TRBJ1-2; a weak D match, TRBD1 (5 bases). V was pared by 4 bases and J by 4 bases, with 13 bases between. The CDR3 is 14 residues long. Germline values: CDR1 SGHAT, CDR2 FQNNGV. Filled out from reference TRBV11-2 and TRBJ1-2, the complete variable domain reads EAGVAQSPRYKIIEKRQSVAFWCNPISGHATLYWYQQILGQGPKLLIQFQNNGVVDDSQLPKDRFSAERLKGVDSTLKIQPAKLEDSAVYLCASSSRDGIYGYTFGSGTRLTVV.

The chain employs TRBV5-1 and TRBJ1-3; D call uncertain. CDR1 and CDR2 (germline): SGHRS, YFSETQ. V was clipped by 4 bases and J by 0 bases, with 8 bases between them. The CDR3 runs 14 residues. In nucleotides, the CDR3 is TGCGCCAGCAGCGCCGCGGACTCTGGAAACACCATATATTTT. Translation: CASSAADSGNTIYF.

The V call is TRBV7-8, the J call TRBJ1-1; a weak D match, TRBD1 (5 bases). The CDR3 runs to 14 residues. V was trimmed by 7 bases and J by 1 base, leaving 13 bases between them. CDR1 is SGHVS and CDR2 is FQNEAQ in the germline V gene. CDR3 DNA sequence: TGTGCCAGCACCCGAGGGGCAGAGAACACTGAAGCTTTCTTT. Its translation: CASTRGAENTEAFF.

The chain uses TRBV14 and TRBJ1-3; D not resolved. Germline-derived CDR1 and CDR2 are SGHDN and FVKESK. The CDR3 runs to 13 residues. The germline V and J ends were trimmed by 8 bases and 7 bases, with 15 bases remaining between them. The CDR3 loop reads CASRAFSDNTIYF. The CDR3 region has the DNA TGTGCCAGCCGCGCATTTTCGGACAACACCATATATTTT.